This T cell receptor beta chain was recovered during a study of cytomegalovirus exposure and HLA in healthy donors. Findings of the study overall: The study recorded 150 to 200 TCR beta chains that were cytomegalovirus-associated. In vitro checks showed that a few CMV-associated chains really do target CMV antigens. With further analysis later on, most CMV-associated TCR beta chains appeared HLA-restricted.

The PCR ran on 60 Vbeta and 13 Jbeta primers. TCRdb's copy holds only in-frame clones and misses some; the assay was immunoSEQ multiplex PCR. The sample gives some 110,000 clones, 75% to 85% of which show up once; about 3.5% is in the top ten. Germline values: CDR1 SGHVS, CDR2 FNYEAQ. CDR3 length: 13 amino acids. Trimming at V came to 3 bases and at J to 9 bases, leaving 7 bases not matched to a gene. A word on this clone: Its antigen is still unknown.

The chain is built from TRBV7-6 and TRBJ1-1, with 7 positions matching TRBD1. This TCR was recovered from a man aged 35 to 55 in good health and CMV-seronegative. Material: PBMCs. The CDR3 coding sequence is TGTGCCAGCAGCTTTCGGGACAGTACTCAAGCTTTCTTT. Translation gives CASSFRDSTQAFF.